This is a list of T cell receptor beta chains from one sample in a study of early T cells in non-severe SARS-CoV-2 infection. TCRdb re-called the 5' RACE reads through MiXCR, storing one row per CDR3 protein. The profile shows roughly 54,000 distinct CDR3 sequences, roughly 7.6% of them singletons. The input for sequencing was whole blood, taken at baseline. The origin of the receptors is an adult who was a healthcare worker with PCR-confirmed SARS-CoV-2 infection or an uninfected control (not recorded which). CDR3s include the opening cysteine and the closing phenylalanine or tryptophan. D genes are given only for firm matches. Clone size is shown for a subset of rows, as once, few, many or a class of expanded clone.

clone_size j_call d_call v_call cdr3_aa cdr3_nt
. TRBJ2-3 TRBD2 TRBV6-5 CASSPRTSLTSDTQYF TGTGCCAGCAGCCCCAGGACTAGCCTTACGTCGGATACGCAGTATTTT
. TRBJ1-4 . TRBV20-1 CSASGLNEKLFF TGCAGTGCTAGCGGCCTTAATGAAAAACTGTTTTTT
few TRBJ2-3 TRBD1 TRBV27 CASSLRGQGSRTSTDTQYF TGTGCCAGCAGTTTAAGGGGACAGGGGTCAAGGACTAGCACAGATACGCAGTATTTT
many TRBJ2-6 TRBD1 TRBV28 CASSSSPTGAGANVLTF TGTGCCAGCAGTTCCTCTCCGACAGGGGCTGGGGCCAATGTCCTGACTTTC
. TRBJ2-5 TRBD1 TRBV7-2 CASSLNPDRGRLLGTPETQYF TGTGCCAGCAGCTTGAACCCGGACAGGGGGCGGCTGTTGGGCACCCCGGAGACCCAGTACTTC
few TRBJ1-1 TRBD1 TRBV5-1 CASSWDSTMNTEAFF TGCGCCAGCAGCTGGGACAGTACCATGAACACTGAAGCTTTCTTT
. TRBJ2-7 TRBD1 TRBV29-1 CSVGGDSRQYF TGCAGCGTAGGTGGGGACAGCCGGCAGTACTTC
few TRBJ2-3 TRBD2 TRBV7-8 CASSLVSRGADTQYF TGTGCCAGCAGCTTAGTCTCGCGGGGGGCAGATACGCAGTATTTT
. TRBJ1-2 . TRBV29-1 CSARIGGYYGYTF TGCAGCGCCCGGATAGGGGGATACTATGGCTACACCTTC
many TRBJ2-2 . TRBV27 CASSARTLTGELFF TGTGCCAGCAGTGCCCGGACACTAACCGGGGAGCTGTTTTTT
many TRBJ2-7 . TRBV7-9 CASSPSPDSSYEQYF TGTGCCAGCAGCCCCTCGCCGGACAGCTCCTACGAGCAGTACTTC
few TRBJ2-1 TRBD2 TRBV29-1 CSVETGVAGEQFF TGCAGCGTTGAAACGGGAGTAGCGGGTGAGCAGTTCTTC
few TRBJ2-4 . TRBV28 CASSLESGRGIQYF TGTGCCAGCAGTTTAGAATCGGGCAGGGGCATTCAGTACTTC
. TRBJ2-7 TRBD2 TRBV5-1 CASSPMSGRAGYEQNF TGCGCCAGCAGCCCGATGAGCGGGAGGGCCGGATACGAGCAGAACTTC
. TRBJ2-5 . TRBV7-2 CASSSPILVTQYF TGTGCCAGCAGCTCCCCCATCCTGGTGACCCAGTACTTC
many TRBJ1-3 . TRBV28 CASSSLTKGGNTIYF TGTGCCAGCAGTTCCCTTACGAAAGGGGGGAACACCATATATTTT
few TRBJ2-7 TRBD2 TRBV3-1 CASSQEGTSYNYEQYF TGTGCCAGCAGCCAAGAAGGGACTAGCTATAACTACGAGCAGTACTTC
. TRBJ1-2 TRBD1 TRBV5-1 CATSQGDGYTF TGCGCCACGTCGCAGGGGGATGGCTACACCTTC
few TRBJ2-5 TRBD2 TRBV29-1 CSVEARGRASETQYF TGCAGCGTTGAGGCTCGCGGGAGGGCCTCAGAGACCCAGTACTTC
few TRBJ2-2 . TRBV5-1 CASSLRLAVNTGELFF TGCGCCAGCAGCTTGAGGCTAGCCGTAAACACCGGGGAGCTGTTTTTT
few TRBJ2-5 TRBD1 TRBV5-1 CASSWGQGRLQETQYF TGCGCCAGCAGCTGGGGACAGGGACGGTTGCAAGAGACCCAGTACTTC
few TRBJ1-5 TRBD1 TRBV28 CASSFRGRGQPQHF TGTGCCAGCAGTTTTAGGGGGCGCGGGCAGCCCCAGCATTTT
few TRBJ2-5 . TRBV1 CTSSQDRTERETRETQYF TGCACCAGCAGCCAAGACCGGACCGAGCGGGAGACAAGGGAGACCCAGTACTTC
few TRBJ1-1 . TRBV30 CAWATGFNTEAFF TGTGCCTGGGCTACAGGGTTTAACACTGAAGCTTTCTTT
few TRBJ2-2 . TRBV7-2 CASSLMSTFRTGELFF TGTGCCAGCAGCTTAATGTCTACATTCAGGACCGGGGAGCTGTTTTTT
. TRBJ2-5 . TRBV5-1 CASSLSHLVQETQYF TGCGCCAGCAGCTTGTCCCACCTGGTCCAAGAGACCCAGTACTTC
. TRBJ2-7 . TRBV7-6 CASSLDWAGSTSSYEQYF TGTGCCAGCAGCTTAGATTGGGCAGGTAGTACGAGCTCCTACGAGCAGTACTTC
few TRBJ1-1 . TRBV10-3 CAISEGGETEAFF TGTGCCATCAGTGAGGGGGGCGAGACTGAAGCTTTCTTT
many TRBJ1-4 TRBD1 TRBV12-3/TRBV12-4 CASSLQGEKLFF TGTGCCAGCAGCCTACAGGGGGAAAAACTGTTTTTT
few TRBJ2-4 . TRBV7-9 CASSLGGRNIQYF TGTGCCAGCAGCTTAGGAGGGAGAAACATTCAGTACTTC
many TRBJ1-1 TRBD1 TRBV5-1 CASSWTGGTDEAFF TGCGCCAGCAGCTGGACAGGGGGCACAGATGAAGCTTTCTTT
. TRBJ2-1 . TRBV7-3 CASSLTDAHYNEQFF TGTGCCAGCAGCTTAACCGACGCGCACTACAATGAGCAGTTCTTC
many TRBJ2-7 . TRBV25-1 CASSGGYEQYF TGTGCCAGCAGTGGGGGCTACGAGCAGTACTTC
many TRBJ2-7 . TRBV20-1 CSARGWVRGSWAEQYF TGCAGTGCTAGAGGATGGGTCCGGGGGTCTTGGGCCGAGCAGTACTTC
many TRBJ2-7 . TRBV19 CASSIGGEQYF TGTGCCAGTAGTATTGGCGGGGAGCAGTACTTC
many TRBJ2-3 . TRBV4-1 CASSQVGLRVADTQYF TGCGCCAGCAGCCAAGTCGGCCTCCGAGTCGCAGATACGCAGTATTTT
. TRBJ1-2 . TRBV6-5 CASSYSTGRRLGGYTF TGTGCCAGCAGTTACTCGACGGGACGCCGGCTCGGGGGCTACACCTTC
many TRBJ2-4 TRBD1 TRBV12-3/TRBV12-4 CASSPDRGRDIQYF TGTGCCAGCAGTCCTGACAGGGGGCGAGACATTCAGTACTTC
few TRBJ1-1 . TRBV6-1 CASERGTEAFF TGTGCCAGCGAGAGGGGTACTGAAGCTTTCTTT
. TRBJ2-7 . TRBV5-1 CASSLAGAPEQYF TGCGCCAGCAGCTTGGCTGGAGCGCCCGAGCAGTACTTC
many TRBJ1-5 . TRBV6-6 CASSDSYSNQPQHF TGTGCCAGCAGTGACAGTTATAGCAATCAGCCCCAGCATTTT
few TRBJ2-7 TRBD1 TRBV29-1 CSVRPGQGTREQYF TGCAGCGTCAGACCCGGACAGGGGACAAGGGAGCAGTACTTC
. TRBJ2-4 . TRBV28 CASSLMGQLAKNIQYF TGTGCCAGCAGTTTAATGGGTCAGCTAGCCAAAAACATTCAGTACTTC
few TRBJ2-1 TRBD2 TRBV9 CASSVSGGTYNEQFF TGTGCCAGCAGCGTAAGCGGGGGAACCTACAATGAGCAGTTCTTC
many TRBJ2-7 . TRBV15 CATSRGQAPYEQYF TGTGCCACCAGCAGAGGACAGGCCCCCTACGAGCAGTACTTC
few TRBJ2-4 . TRBV2 CASSDRLLAKNIQYF TGTGCCAGCAGCGACCGACTGCTAGCCAAAAACATTCAGTACTTC
many TRBJ2-1 TRBD2 TRBV5-6 CASRLLAVTYNEQFF TGTGCCAGCAGACTTCTAGCGGTGACCTACAATGAGCAGTTCTTC
many TRBJ2-7 . TRBV4-2 CASSQVLPFGQGKSEQYF TGTGCCAGCAGCCAAGTCCTTCCGTTTGGGCAGGGTAAGAGCGAGCAGTACTTC
few TRBJ1-1 TRBD1 TRBV28 CASSLPGQLRAFF TGTGCCAGCAGTTTACCGGGACAGTTACGAGCTTTCTTT
. TRBJ2-2 TRBD2 TRBV4-3 CASSLRVAGGGELFF TGCGCCAGCAGCCTCCGCGTAGCGGGAGGTGGGGAGCTGTTTTTT